Presented here are 15 T cell receptor beta chains from one specimen sequenced in a study of tumor-infiltrating lymphocytes in primary liver carcinoma (dated by TCRdb to 2016 to 2017). TCRdb lists the instrument as Illumina HiSeq 2500. A constant-region primer and ProtoScript II reverse transcriptase were used to reverse-transcribe TCRbeta-specific cDNA from roughly 0.55 ug total RNA. The TCRbeta libraries were prepared through three rounds of nested multiplex PCR following a slightly modified ARM-PCR procedure. Each of the first two PCR rounds ran for about 9 cycles and used multiplex TRBV1-TRBV30 forward primers together with a Cbeta reverse primer. TCRdb ran its own pipeline on the public reads, namely fastp trimming at Q25 and MiXCR clone calling, and kept in-frame beta chains. Rows merge per CDR3 protein into single entries with the most common DNA and genes. The sample table lists more than 30,000 distinct CDR3 sequences, more than 70% of them with a count of one. The ten largest clonotypes hold around two fifths of the sample.

Without any cell sorting, total RNA and DNA were co-extracted from about 20-30 mg of bulk tissue using the AllPrep DNA/RNA mini kit. Sequencing used tumor-adjacent normal liver tissue. The origin of the receptors is a man in his forties or fifties with primary liver carcinoma and hepatitis B virus infection.

Points on this clonotype: An end of the junction differs from the germline gene, which may be a read error. The chain is built from TRBV6-1 and TRBJ1-5; possibly TRBD1 for D (5 bases). Looked up from germline, CDR1 is MNHNS and CDR2 is SASEGT. The CDR3 consists of 15 residues. The CDR3 sequence is CASSDNQGPSQPQHF. In DNA, the CDR3 is TGTGCCAGCAGTGATAACCAGGGCCCCAGCCAGCCTCAGCATTTT.

Regarding this clonotype: A junction end diverges from the germline sequence, so it may reflect a read error. This chain joins TRBV11-1 and TRBJ1-2, with a weak D call TRBD1 (6 bases). Germline V lookup: CDR1 SGHAT, CDR2 FQDESV (reference sequence). The CDR3 runs to 14 residues. The CDR3 DNA is TGTGCTAGCAGCTTGACAGGTGACTCTTATGGCTACACCTTC. It yields the protein CASSLTGDSYGYTF.

Concerning this clonotype itself: A junction end diverges from the germline sequence, so it may reflect a read error. V and J are TRBV6-5 and TRBJ2-5, with 11 bases matching TRBD2. The CDR3 length is 16 residues. Germline loops: CDR1 MNHEY, CDR2 SVGAGI. The CDR3 coding sequence is TGTTCCAGCAGTCTCTCCGGGACTAGCGGCCAAGAGACCCAGTACTTC. Translated, it gives CSSSLSGTSGQETQYF.

Worth noting for this clonotype: Compared with germline, one end of the junction differs, possibly owing to a read error. The chain employs TRBV12-3 or TRBV12-4 and TRBJ2-1; 10 bases are shared with TRBD1. The CDR3 covers 13 residues. CDR3 in DNA: TGTGCTAGCATCAGGACAGGGGGAGACGAGCAGTTCTTC. This encodes CASIRTGGDEQFF.

For this clonotype: The junction departs from the called germline gene at one end, perhaps through a read error. The V gene is TRBV28, the J gene TRBJ1-5, with 8 bases that match TRBD1. The DNA end favors TRBJ2-3, so the J call may be wrong. The CDR3 length is 14 residues. The V gene's germline CDR1 is MDHEN and CDR2 SYDVKM. This chain's CDR3 is CATSLTGATQPQYF. In DNA form, the CDR3 reads TGTGCCACCAGTCTGACAGGGGCGACTCAGCCCCAGTATTTT.

In DNA form, the CDR3 reads TGTGCCAGCAGCCATGCCGGTGGACATGGGAACAATGAGCAGTTCTTC. Protein sequence: CASSHAGGHGNNEQFF. The V gene is TRBV4-2, the J gene TRBJ2-1, with D perhaps matching TRBD1 (5 bases). Germline V gives CDR1 LGHNA, CDR2 YNFKEQ. V was pared by 3 bases and J by 5 bases, with 17 bases between. The CDR3 consists of 16 residues.

The chain joins TRBV19 to TRBJ2-7, with 8 bases matching TRBD1. The J segment lost 4 bases and the V segment lost 9 bases, leaving 5 bases of the junction unmatched. Germline CDR1 LNHDA, CDR2 SQIVND (reference sequence). This CDR3 region has 12 residues. CDR3 sequence: CAREDREYEQYF. The CDR3 DNA follows: TGTGCCAGAGAGGACAGGGAGTACGAGCAGTACTTC.

This clonotype was observed a single time. The chain couples TRBV6-1 to TRBJ2-7; 7 bases are a match to TRBD1. Germline CDR1 reads MNHNS; CDR2 reads SASEGT. This CDR3 comprises 15 residues. V lost 3 bases, J lost 2 bases, and 7 bases stayed unmatched. CDR3 coding DNA: TGTGCCAGCAGTGATGGCCTAGGGACAGCCTACGAGCAGTACTTC. It is translated as CASSDGLGTAYEQYF.

The rearrangement joins TRBV6-1 to TRBJ1-2; 8 bases are a match to TRBD1. The CDR3 is made up of 15 amino acids. Germline V CDR1 and CDR2: MNHNS, SASEGT. V was pared by 7 bases and J by 6 bases, with 13 bases of the junction left unmatched. This CDR3 reads CASITRDRGGDGYTF. CDR3 nucleotide sequence: TGTGCCAGCATTACGCGAGACAGGGGAGGCGATGGCTACACCTTC.

Points on this clonotype: At one end the junction does not follow the germline gene, possibly because of a read error. The chain is built from TRBV6-1 and TRBJ2-1, with TRBD1 matching over 7 bases. The germline V gene encodes CDR1 MNHNS and CDR2 SASEGT. The CDR3 runs 15 residues. The CDR3 DNA sequence: TGTGCCGGCAGAGTGACAGGGAGCTCTTACAATGAGCAGTTCTTC. It translates to CAGRVTGSSYNEQFF.

Points on this clonotype: A junction boundary mismatches the germline segment, possibly from a read error. The CDR3: CASSSDWTVGDTHYF. The CDR3 DNA sequence: TGTGCCAGCAGTTCCGACTGGACTGTTGGAGATACGCACTATTTT. The chain employs TRBV12-3 or TRBV12-4 and TRBJ2-3; the D gene is possibly TRBD2 (5 bases). CDR3 length: 15 amino acids.

Of note for this clonotype: A read error may produce the germline difference seen at one junction end. The genes are TRBV7-9 and TRBJ2-1; TRBD1 might be the D (5 bases). Germline V gene lookup returns CDR1 SEHNR and CDR2 FQNEAQ (reference sequence). There are 15 residues in the CDR3. The CDR3 here is CASGDSLYENNEQFF. CDR3 bases: TGTGCCAGCGGTGACAGTTTATACGAAAACAATGAGCAATTCTTC.

The chain couples TRBV12-3 or TRBV12-4 to TRBJ2-6; D gene uncertain. The CDR3 contains 16 residues. V shed 3 bases and J shed 4 bases, with 13 bases lying between them. The CDR3 sequence is CASSLAGLTGANVLTF. The CDR3 DNA reads TGTGCCAGCAGTTTGGCAGGATTGACGGGGGCCAACGTCCTGACTTTC.

Note on this clonotype: A junction boundary mismatches the germline segment, possibly from a read error. The J gene is TRBJ2-7, the V gene TRBV6-2 or TRBV6-3, with 7 bases matching TRBD2. The CDR3 covers 13 residues. Germline CDR1 MNHEY, CDR2 SVGEGT. CDR3 bases: TGTACCAGCAGCTCTGGGAGGGACCACGAGCAGTACTTC. Translated: CTSSSGRDHEQYF.

The V and J genes are TRBV11-2 and TRBJ1-5; D perhaps matches TRBD1 (6 bases). V lost 1 base and J 6 bases, leaving 16 bases between the germline ends. Per the germline V gene, CDR1 is SGHAT and CDR2 is FQNNGV. There are 16 residues in the CDR3. CDR3 sequence: CASSLGDTGWPQPQHF. The CDR3 nucleotides read TGTGCCAGCAGCTTAGGGGACACGGGTTGGCCTCAGCCCCAGCATTTT.